The sequence of this TCR beta chain was determined in a study of cytomegalovirus exposure and HLA in healthy donors. Broader study findings: Cytomegalovirus-associated status was assigned to approximately 160 TCR beta chains.

V shed 6 bases, J shed 3 bases, and the junction held 4 bases outside the gene matches. This CDR3 contains 13 residues. Germline V gives CDR1 SQVTM, CDR2 ANQGSEA. This clone appeared once. The antigen remains undetermined. TCRdb's copy holds only in-frame clones and misses some; the assay was immunoSEQ multiplex PCR. In the table there are 230,000 or so clones, around nine tenths of which are singletons. The material sequenced was PBMCs. The chain has TRBV29-1 and TRBJ2-3, with TRBD1 matching 9 bases. This TCR was sampled from a woman between 18 and 30 years old in good health and CMV-seronegative. Here the CDR3 reads CSVGGQGTDTQYF. The CDR3 nucleotides are TGCAGCGTCGGCGGACAGGGGACAGATACGCAGTATTTT.